The subject of this entry is one T cell receptor beta chain. This clonotype was seen more than once but under ten times. What this receptor recognizes is not known. No much larger clone is present one base from it, and per-base qualities are unavailable. These data are taken from a study of T-cell reconstitution after alpha-beta-depleted transplantation in children (TCRdb year 2016). For context, the study as a whole: Using TCR repertoire profiling, the study quantitatively followed how T-cell immune reconstitution unfolded in children after TCRalphabeta/CD19-depleted allogeneic hematopoietic cell transplantation.

Receptor libraries were prepared by PCR. TCRdb records Illumina HiSeq 2500 as the sequencer. To normalize quantification of the TCRbeta repertoire, the TCR libraries were built with molecular barcoding that relied on unique molecular identifiers. The raw public reads went through TCRdb reprocessing: fastp at Q25, MiXCR clone calling, in-frame beta chains kept. Entries are consolidated by CDR3 protein sequence, retaining the most common genes and DNA. Counted in this sample were about 610,000 distinct CDR3 sequences; roughly 10% of them appeared once. Jointly, the top ten make up about 4% of the sample. Sequencing used PBMCs from the stem cell graft donor, obtained from the stem cell graft. The receptor's source is a human donor who donated a stem cell graft to a child with acute myeloid leukemia.

The CDR3 reads as follows: CSVVGGDRQNIQYF. The nucleotide sequence is TGCAGCGTTGTTGGCGGGGATAGACAAAACATTCAGTACTTC. The chain uses TRBV29-1 and TRBJ2-4; possibly the D gene is TRBD2, per 6 matching bases. From the cysteine through the phenylalanine, the CDR3 covers 14 amino acids. Only CDR3 DNA is held: 42 bases, read in frame from base 1. The germline V gene supplies CDR1 SQVTM and CDR2 ANQGSEA. V lost 4 bases and J lost 5 bases; the stretch between them is 15 bases long. The full variable domain, with segments outside the CDR3 supplied by the reference TRBV29-1 and TRBJ2-4 proteins, appears as SAVISQKPSRDICQRGTSLTIQCQVDSQVTMMFWYRQQPGQSLTLIATANQGSEATYESGFVIDKFPISRPNLTFSTLTVSNMSPEDSSIYLCSVVGGDRQNIQYFGAGTRLSVL.